Reported below is one TCR beta chain. The sample comes from a study of T-cell reconstitution after alpha-beta-depleted transplantation in children. This sample's TCRbeta library carried unique molecular identifier barcodes. One entry per CDR3 protein, called by TCRdb with MiXCR from the PCR reads. The table includes a few hundred thousand distinct CDR3 sequences, 13% detected once. The V gene's germline CDR1 is GTSNPN and CDR2 SVGIG (reference sequence). CDR3 length: 16 residues. Trimming cost V 5 bases and J 0 bases; bases outside gene matches: 9. This TCR was recovered from a human donor who donated a stem cell graft to a child with Fanconi anemia. The sample consisted of PBMCs, taken from the stem cell graft. The chain carries TRBV30 and TRBJ2-4, with 8 positions matching TRBD1. The CDR3 DNA sequence: TGTGCCTGGGACCACACAGGGGGTCTAGCCAAAAACATTCAGTACTTC. The encoded protein is CAWDHTGGLAKNIQYF.